This TCR beta chain was obtained from a study of PD-1 blockade in classical Hodgkin lymphoma. On the study more broadly: Nivolumab dosed at 3 mg/kg went to patients intravenously every 2 weeks. Study-level points and caveats: In CD4+ cells, TCR diversity went up significantly by C4D1, but in CD8+ cells it did not. Reported baseline diversity: healthy donors highest, relapsed/refractory patients lowest. Later analyses included only patients treated at least 1 year post-ASCT.

Germline CDR1 is MNHEY and CDR2 is SVGAGI. The CDR3 is 14 amino acids. Trimming left V 5 bases short and J 4 bases short, with 14 bases between. Data came from immunoSEQ multiplex PCR; TCRdb stores just in-frame clones and leaves some out. The top ten hold around 8.9% of the sample, which has about 93,000 clones, around 78% seen once. With respect to this clone: Its specificity is not known.

The sample's time point: cycle 4 day 1 (C4D1), after more than 5 weeks of nivolumab. Each patient experienced a relapse that followed autologous stem cell transplantation, and brentuximab vedotin exposure varied. Sequencing used peripheral blood mononuclear cells (PBMCs), obtained before the fourth cycle of nivolumab. The sequence came from a human donor with classical Hodgkin lymphoma. This chain connects TRBV6-5 to TRBJ2-5, with D perhaps matching TRBD1 or TRBD2 (6 bases each). The CDR3: CASSTGAGIETQYF. CDR3 bases: TGTGCCAGCAGTACGGGGGCAGGGATAGAGACCCAGTACTTC.